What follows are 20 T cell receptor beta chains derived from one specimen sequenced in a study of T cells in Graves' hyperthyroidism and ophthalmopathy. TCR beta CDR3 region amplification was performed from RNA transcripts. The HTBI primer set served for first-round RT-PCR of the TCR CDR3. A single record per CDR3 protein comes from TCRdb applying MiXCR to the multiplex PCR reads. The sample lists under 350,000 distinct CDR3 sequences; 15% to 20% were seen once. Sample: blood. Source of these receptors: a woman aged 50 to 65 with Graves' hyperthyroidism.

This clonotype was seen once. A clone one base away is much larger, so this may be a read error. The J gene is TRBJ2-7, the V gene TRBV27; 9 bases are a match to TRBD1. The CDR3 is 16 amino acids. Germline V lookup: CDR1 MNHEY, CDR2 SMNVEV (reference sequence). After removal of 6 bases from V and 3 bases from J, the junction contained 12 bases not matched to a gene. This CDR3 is CASSLSRDRVFYEQYV. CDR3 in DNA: TGTGCCAGCAGCCTTTCCCGGGACAGGGTATTCTACGAGCAGTACGTC.

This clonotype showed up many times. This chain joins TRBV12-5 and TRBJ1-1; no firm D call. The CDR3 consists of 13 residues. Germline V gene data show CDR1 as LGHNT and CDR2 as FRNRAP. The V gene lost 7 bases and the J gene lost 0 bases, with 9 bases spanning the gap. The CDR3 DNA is TGTGCTAGTGAGGTGGCAATGAACACTGAAGCTTTCTTT. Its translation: CASEVAMNTEAFF.

As DNA, the CDR3 is TGTGCCAGCAGTACCGGGACAGGGGAATATGGCTACACCTTC. It translates to CASSTGTGEYGYTF. The rearrangement joins TRBV6-1 to TRBJ1-2, with 10 bases identical to TRBD1. The CDR3 contains 14 residues. V lost 5 bases and J lost 5; bases outside the gene matches: 5. The germline CDR1 and CDR2 sequences are MNHNS and SASEGT.

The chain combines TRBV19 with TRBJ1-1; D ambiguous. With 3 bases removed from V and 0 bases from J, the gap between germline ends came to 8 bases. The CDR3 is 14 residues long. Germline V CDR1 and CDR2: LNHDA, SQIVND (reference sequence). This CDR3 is CASSIPLMNTEAFF. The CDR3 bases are TGTGCCAGTAGTATCCCTTTGATGAACACTGAAGCTTTCTTT.

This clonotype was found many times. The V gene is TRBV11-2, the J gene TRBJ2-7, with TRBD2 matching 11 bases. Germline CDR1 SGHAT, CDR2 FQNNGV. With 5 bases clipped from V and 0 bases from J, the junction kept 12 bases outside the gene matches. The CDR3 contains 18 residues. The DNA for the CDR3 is TGTGCCAGCAGCATAGCGGGACTAGCGGACGCCTTCTCCTACGAGCAGTACTTC. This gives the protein CASSIAGLADAFSYEQYF.

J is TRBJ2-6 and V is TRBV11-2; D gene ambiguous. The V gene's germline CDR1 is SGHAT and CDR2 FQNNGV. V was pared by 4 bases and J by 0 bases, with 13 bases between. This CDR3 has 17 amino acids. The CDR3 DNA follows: TGTGCCAGCAGCTCCCTAGTTCCATACTCTGGGGCCAACGTCCTGACTTTC. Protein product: CASSSLVPYSGANVLTF.

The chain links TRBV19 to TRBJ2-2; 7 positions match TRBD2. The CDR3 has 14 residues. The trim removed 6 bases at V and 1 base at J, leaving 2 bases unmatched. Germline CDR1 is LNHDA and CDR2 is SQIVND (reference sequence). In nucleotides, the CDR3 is TGTGCCAGTAGCCCTAGCGGGAACACCGGGGAGCTGTTTTTT. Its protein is CASSPSGNTGELFF. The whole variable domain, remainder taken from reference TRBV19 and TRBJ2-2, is DGGITQSPKYLFRKEGQNVTLSCEQNLNHDAMYWYRQDPGQGLRLIYYSQIVNDFQKGDIAEGYSVSREKKESFPLTVTSAQKNPTAFYLCASSPSGNTGELFFGEGSRLTVL.

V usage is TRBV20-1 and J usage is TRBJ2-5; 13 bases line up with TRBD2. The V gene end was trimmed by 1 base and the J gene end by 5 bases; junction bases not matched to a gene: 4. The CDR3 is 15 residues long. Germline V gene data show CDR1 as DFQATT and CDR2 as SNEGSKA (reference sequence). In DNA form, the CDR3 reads TGCAGTGCTAGAGTCCCACTAGCGGGAGGGGAGACCCAGTACTTC. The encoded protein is CSARVPLAGGETQYF.

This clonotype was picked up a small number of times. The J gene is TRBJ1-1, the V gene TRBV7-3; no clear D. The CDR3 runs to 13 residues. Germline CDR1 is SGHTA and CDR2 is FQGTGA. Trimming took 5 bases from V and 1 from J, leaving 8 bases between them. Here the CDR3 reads CASSVRRNTEAFF. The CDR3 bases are TGTGCCAGCAGCGTACGGAGGAACACTGAAGCTTTCTTT.

The CDR3 nucleotides are TGTGCCAGCAGCTTGGACGGGGTTCAGCCCCAGCATTTT. Encoded protein: CASSLDGVQPQHF. The rearrangement links TRBV7-9 to TRBJ1-5; D gene ambiguous. V lost 3 bases to trimming and J lost 6 bases, with 9 bases between them. There are 13 residues in the CDR3. In germline, CDR1 is SEHNR, CDR2 FQNEAQ (reference sequence).

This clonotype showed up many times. CDR3 sequence: CASSLSSSSWYNEQFF. In DNA form, the CDR3 reads TGTGCCAGCAGCTTAAGCTCTAGTTCTTGGTACAATGAGCAGTTCTTC. The V and J genes are TRBV11-2 and TRBJ2-1; no clear D. This CDR3 comprises 16 residues. Germline CDR1 and CDR2: SGHAT and FQNNGV. The V end lost 2 bases, the J end lost 4 bases, and 15 bases lay between the germline ends.

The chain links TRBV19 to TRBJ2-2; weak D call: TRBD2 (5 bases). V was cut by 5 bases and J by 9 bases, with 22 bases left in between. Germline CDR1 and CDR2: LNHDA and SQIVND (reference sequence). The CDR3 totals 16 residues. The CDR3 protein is CASSREWSITGRELFF. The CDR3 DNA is TGTGCCAGTAGTCGGGAATGGAGCATAACTGGGAGGGAGCTGTTTTTT.

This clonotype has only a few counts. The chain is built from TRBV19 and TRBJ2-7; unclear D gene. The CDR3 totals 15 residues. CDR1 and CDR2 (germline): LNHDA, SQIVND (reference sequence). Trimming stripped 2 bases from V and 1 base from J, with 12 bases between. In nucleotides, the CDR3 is TGTGCCAGTAGTATAAACTCAAACCCGTCCTACGAGCAGTACTTC. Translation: CASSINSNPSYEQYF.

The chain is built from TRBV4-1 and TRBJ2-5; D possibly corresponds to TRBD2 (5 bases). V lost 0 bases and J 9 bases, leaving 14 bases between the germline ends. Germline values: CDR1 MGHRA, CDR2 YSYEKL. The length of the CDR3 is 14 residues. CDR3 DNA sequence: TGCGCCAGCAGCCAAGATTCCTCGACGGGATCCCAGTACTTC. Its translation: CASSQDSSTGSQYF.

The CDR3 sequence: CASSPGLDNTGELFF. The CDR3 nucleotides are TGCGCCAGCAGCCCGGGACTGGATAACACCGGGGAGCTGTTTTTT. The V gene is TRBV4-1, the J gene TRBJ2-2; D perhaps matches TRBD2 (6 bases). The CDR3 is made up of 15 amino acids. Trimming left V 4 bases short and J 2 bases short, with 11 bases between. Germline CDR1 and CDR2: MGHRA and YSYEKL.

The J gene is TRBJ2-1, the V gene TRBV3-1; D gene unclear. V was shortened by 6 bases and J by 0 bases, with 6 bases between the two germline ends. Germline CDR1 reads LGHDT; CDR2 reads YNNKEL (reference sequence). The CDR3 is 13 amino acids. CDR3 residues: CASRPGSYNEQFF. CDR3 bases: TGTGCCAGCAGGCCTGGCTCCTACAATGAGCAGTTCTTC.

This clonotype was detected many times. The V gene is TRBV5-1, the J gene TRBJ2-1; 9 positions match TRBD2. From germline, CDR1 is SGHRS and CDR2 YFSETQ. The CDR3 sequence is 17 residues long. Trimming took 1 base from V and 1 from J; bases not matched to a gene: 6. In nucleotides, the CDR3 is TGCGCCAGCAGCTTGAGGCCTAGCGGGGTTTCCTACAATGAGCAGTTCTTC. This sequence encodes CASSLRPSGVSYNEQFF.

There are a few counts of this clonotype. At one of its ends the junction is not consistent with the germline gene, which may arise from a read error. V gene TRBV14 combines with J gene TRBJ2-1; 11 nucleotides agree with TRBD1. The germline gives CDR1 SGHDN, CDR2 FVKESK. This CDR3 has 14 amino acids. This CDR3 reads CAGSQGQGAGEQFF. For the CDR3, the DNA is TGTGCCGGCAGCCAAGGACAGGGGGCGGGTGAGCAGTTCTTC.

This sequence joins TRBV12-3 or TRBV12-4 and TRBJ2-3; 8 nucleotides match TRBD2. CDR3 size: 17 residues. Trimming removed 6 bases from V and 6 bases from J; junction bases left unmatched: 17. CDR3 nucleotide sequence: TGTGCCAGCAGGCCTTATGGGGCGGGGGGCCACCGGGATACGCAGTATTTT. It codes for CASRPYGAGGHRDTQYF.

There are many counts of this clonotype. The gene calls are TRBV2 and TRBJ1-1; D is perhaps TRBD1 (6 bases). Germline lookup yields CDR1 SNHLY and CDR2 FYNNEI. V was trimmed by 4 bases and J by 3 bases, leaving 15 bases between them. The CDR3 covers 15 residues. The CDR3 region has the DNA TGTGCCAGCAGTGTTATGGGGGCGTCTCACACTGAAGCTTTCTTT. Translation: CASSVMGASHTEAFF.